The clone carrying this TCR beta chain was observed at least ten times. At least 6 micrograms of total RNA were extracted per sample. These data belong to a study of blood T cells in healthy people across ages. V lost 3 bases to trimming and J lost 3 bases; unmatched junction nucleotides: 10. This CDR3 spans 17 amino acids. Germline loops: CDR1 DFQATT, CDR2 SNEGSKA (reference sequence). Then a second PCR, running about 7 to 11 cycles, was carried out with a sample-barcoded 5' primer and a J-beta primer mix. MiXCR, run by TCRdb on the 5' RACE reads, gives a single entry per CDR3 protein. Of hundreds of thousands of distinct CDR3 sequences listed, approximately 29% were seen once; the top ten hold approximately 15%.

V usage is TRBV20-1 and J usage is TRBJ2-7; 14 bases match TRBD2. This clonotype was obtained from a woman aged 80 or over in good health. Material for sequencing was blood. CDR3 bases: TGCAGTGCTAGTCCACCCGGGACTAGCGGGGGTCACTACGAGCAGTACTTC. Translating gives CSASPPGTSGGHYEQYF.